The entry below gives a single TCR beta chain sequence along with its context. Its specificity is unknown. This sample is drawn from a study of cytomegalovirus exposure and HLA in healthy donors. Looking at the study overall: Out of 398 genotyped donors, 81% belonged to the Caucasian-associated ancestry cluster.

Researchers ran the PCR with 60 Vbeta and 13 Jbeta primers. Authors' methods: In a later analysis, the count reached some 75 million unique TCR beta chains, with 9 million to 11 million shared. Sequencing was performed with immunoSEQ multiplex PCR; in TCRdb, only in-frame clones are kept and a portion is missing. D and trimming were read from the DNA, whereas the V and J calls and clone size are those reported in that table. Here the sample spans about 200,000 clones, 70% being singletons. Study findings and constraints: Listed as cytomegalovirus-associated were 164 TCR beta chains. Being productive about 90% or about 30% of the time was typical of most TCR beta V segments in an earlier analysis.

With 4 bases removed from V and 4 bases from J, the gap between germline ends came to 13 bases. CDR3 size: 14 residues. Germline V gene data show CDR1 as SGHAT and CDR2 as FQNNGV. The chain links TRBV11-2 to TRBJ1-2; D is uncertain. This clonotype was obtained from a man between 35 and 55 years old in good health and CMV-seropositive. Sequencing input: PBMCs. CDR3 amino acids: CASSWTPDIYGYTF. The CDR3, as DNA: TGTGCCAGCAGCTGGACTCCCGATATCTATGGCTACACCTTC.